This T cell receptor (beta chain) is from a study of T cell responses to AZD1222 COVID-19 vaccine. Notes on this clone: Its antigen remains unidentified.

TCRdb's table, derived via immunoSEQ multiplex PCR, lists solely in-frame clones and lacks some. The data hold 90,000 to 100,000 clones, with about 89% observed a single time. Findings and caveats of the study: Increased Spike-specific TCR breadth and depth were observed after two AZD1222 doses. Baseline antibody screening turned up just a handful of seropositive AZD1222 recipients.

Trimming took 2 bases from V and 0 from J; bases not matched to a gene: 0. Germline V CDR1 and CDR2: MNHEY, SVGEGT. This CDR3 spans 15 amino acids. This rearrangement joins TRBV6-2 or TRBV6-3 to TRBJ2-1, with 8 bases fitting TRBD2. The specimen comprised peripheral blood, sampled on day 0 of AZD1222 vaccination. This TCR derives from an adult in good health. This chain's CDR3 is CASSYSGGSYNEQFF. DNA for the CDR3: TGTGCCAGCAGTTACAGCGGGGGCTCCTACAATGAGCAGTTCTTC.